The 26 T cell receptor beta chains in this list originate from one sample, sequenced in a study of cytomegalovirus exposure and HLA in healthy donors (dated by TCRdb to 2017 to 2019). Receptors were amplified or captured by the immunoSEQ multiplex PCR assay. For the multiplex PCR, a mixture combining 60 forward primers for TCR Vbeta segments and 13 reverse primers for TCR Jbeta segments was used. TCRdb took this table from immuneACCESS and kept in-frame rearrangements with V and J called. Such tables lack part of the clones; where checked against another copy, unresolved V genes explain under half of the gap, and the rest is unexplained. Within this sample are approximately 110,000 clones, with under 70% of them counted one time only. About 7.7% of the sample rests with the top ten. The specimen sequenced was PBMCs. These receptors were taken from a young man in good health and CMV-seropositive.

The chain recombines TRBV6-1 with TRBJ1-6, with a tentative D call TRBD1 (5 bases). The V end was cut by 6 bases, the J end by 7 bases, with 16 bases between. There are 15 residues in the CDR3. Germline V gene lookup returns CDR1 MNHNS and CDR2 SASEGT. The CDR3 DNA sequence: TGTGCCAGCAGGTTGGACGGGGGTGAGAATTCACCCCTCCACTTT. This encodes CASRLDGGENSPLHF.

The V and J genes are TRBV28 and TRBJ2-5; 9 bases are shared with TRBD2. Germline lookup yields CDR1 MDHEN and CDR2 SYDVKM. V lost 5 bases and J lost 8; bases outside the gene matches: 18. The CDR3 length is 17 residues. CDR3 region: CASSPRPLAGGLKTQYF. CDR3 bases: TGTGCCAGCAGTCCCCGGCCTTTGGCGGGGGGGCTTAAAACCCAGTACTTC.

Only a few counts were recorded for this clone. The rearrangement links TRBV9 to TRBJ2-3; the D gene is possibly TRBD1 (6 bases). The CDR3 is 16 amino acids. V dropped 0 bases and J dropped 1 base, with 12 bases sitting between them. CDR1 and CDR2 from the germline V gene are SGDLS and YYNGEE. CDR3 protein: CASSVGGQGRTDTQYF. For the CDR3, the DNA is TGTGCCAGCAGCGTAGGTGGTCAGGGGCGCACAGATACGCAGTATTTT. The full variable domain, its missing parts supplied by reference TRBV9 and TRBJ2-3, is DSGVTQTPKHLITATGQRVTLRCSPRSGDLSVYWYQQSLDQGLQFLIQYYNGEERAKGNILERFSAQQFPDLHSELNLSSLELGDSALYFCASSVGGQGRTDTQYFGPGTRLTVL.

The rearrangement uses TRBV9 and TRBJ1-6; D uncertain. The CDR3 covers 13 residues. Trimming pared 3 bases from V and 9 bases from J, leaving 10 bases between. From germline, CDR1 is SGDLS and CDR2 YYNGEE. This CDR3 is CASSESTSSPLHF. The CDR3 DNA sequence: TGTGCCAGCAGCGAAAGCACGTCTTCACCCCTCCACTTT.

V gene TRBV6-1 combines with J gene TRBJ2-7, with 9 bases fitting TRBD1. CDR1 and CDR2 (germline): MNHNS, SASEGT. This CDR3 contains 14 residues. The V gene end was trimmed by 3 bases and the J gene end by 5 bases; junction bases not matched to a gene: 5. The CDR3 coding sequence is TGTGCCAGCAGTGAGACAGGGGGTATCAACGAGCAGTACTTC. This codes for CASSETGGINEQYF.

The chain joins TRBV7-8 to TRBJ2-3, with 9 bases aligning to TRBD2. V trimming: 3 bases; J trimming: 7 bases; junction bases outside the gene matches: 5. The CDR3 totals 14 residues. Germline V lookup: CDR1 SGHVS, CDR2 FQNEAQ. This CDR3 is CASSFEAGGHTQYF. CDR3 DNA: TGTGCCAGCAGCTTTGAAGCGGGGGGCCATACGCAGTATTTT.

The rearrangement uses TRBV29-1 and TRBJ2-5; D perhaps matches TRBD1 (6 bases). The DNA end favors TRBJ2-7, so the J call may be wrong. CDR1 and CDR2 from the germline V gene are SQVTM and ANQGSEA. The CDR3 covers 15 residues. The CDR3, as DNA: TGCAGCGTTCTACGGACAGTCACCCCCTCCTACGAGCAGTACTTC. The encoded protein is CSVLRTVTPSYEQYF.

This clone was seen a few times. The gene calls are TRBV7-6 and TRBJ1-3; maybe TRBD1 (6 bases). Germline lookup yields CDR1 SGHVS and CDR2 FNYEAQ. This CDR3 has 16 residues. Trimming took 1 base from V and 0 from J, leaving 10 bases between them. CDR3 loop: CASSLGQASSGNTIYF. DNA of the CDR3: TGTGCCAGCAGCTTAGGACAGGCAAGCTCTGGAAACACCATATATTTT. The full variable domain, in which reference TRBV7-6 and TRBJ1-3 provide the parts outside the CDR3, is GAGVSQSPRYKVTKRGQDVALRCDPISGHVSLYWYRQALGQGPEFLTYFNYEAQQDKSGLPNDRFSAERPEGSISTLTIQRTEQRDSAMYRCASSLGQASSGNTIYFGEGSWLTVV.

This clone was seen only once. This rearrangement joins TRBV4-1 to TRBJ1-6; tentatively, D is TRBD1 (6 bases). Per the germline V gene, CDR1 is MGHRA and CDR2 is YSYEKL. V was cut by 1 base and J by 0 bases, with 10 bases left in between. The CDR3 runs 17 residues. DNA of the CDR3: TGCGCCAGCAGCCAAGGACAGGCGCGCTCCTATAATTCACCCCTCCACTTT. Encoded protein: CASSQGQARSYNSPLHF.

The chain couples TRBV5-6 to TRBJ2-1, with D maybe TRBD1 (6 bases). The V and J ends lost 3 bases and 4 bases respectively, with 17 bases between them. CDR1 SGHDT and CDR2 YYEEEE come from the germline V gene. This CDR3 is 16 amino acids long. This CDR3 reads CASSYRQVITYNEQFF. In DNA form, the CDR3 reads TGTGCCAGCAGCTACCGACAGGTAATAACGTACAATGAGCAGTTCTTC.

Details on this clone: This could be a read error, since a much larger clone is one nucleotide away. The chain is built from TRBV12-2 and TRBJ2-3; TRBD2, the table's D call, lacks a check against the DNA. TRBV12-2 represents a pseudogene. This CDR3 spans 14 amino acids. The CDR3 DNA follows: TGTGCAAGTCGCCATCGACTAATCAGAGATACGCAGTATTTT. Its protein is CASRHRLIRDTQYF.

In this sample, this clone turned up once. This chain uses TRBV5-1 with TRBJ1-1, with 7 bases matching TRBD1. Germline CDR1 and CDR2: SGHRS and YFSETQ. After removal of 0 bases from V and 4 bases from J, the junction contained 3 bases not matched to a gene. The length of the CDR3 is 14 residues. CDR3 DNA: TGCGCCAGCAGCTTGGTGTCAGGGGGCACTGAAGCTTTCTTT. Protein: CASSLVSGGTEAFF.

This clone was counted between two and nine times. V is TRBV4-1 and J is TRBJ1-6; TRBD1 matches at 8 bases. There are 16 residues in the CDR3. V shed 3 bases and J 8 bases; nucleotides not matched to a gene: 9. Germline values: CDR1 MGHRA, CDR2 YSYEKL. The CDR3 nucleotides read TGCGCCAGCAGCCATCCAGGACAGGGTCGCGATTCACCCCTCCACTTT. This encodes CASSHPGQGRDSPLHF.

In regard to this clone: This CDR3 is also generated by other DNA sequences in the sample. V gene TRBV5-6 combines with J gene TRBJ2-7; the match to TRBD2 covers 7 bases. The CDR3 extends over 13 amino acids. With 4 bases clipped from V and 2 bases from J, the junction kept 3 bases outside the gene matches. Germline V gene sequence: CDR1 SGHDT, CDR2 YYEEEE. CDR3 nucleotide sequence: TGTGCCAGCAGCCTGGGGAGGGCCTACGAGCAGTACTTC. Encoded protein: CASSLGRAYEQYF.

V usage is TRBV6-1 and J usage is TRBJ2-5; 7 bases are a match to TRBD1. The V segment lost 2 bases and the J segment 4 bases; nucleotides outside the gene matches: 10. This CDR3 region has 16 residues. The germline gives CDR1 MNHNS, CDR2 SASEGT. CDR3 DNA sequence: TGTGCCAGCAGTGAATTAGGGGGACAGATTGGAGAGACCCAGTACTTC. This gives the protein CASSELGGQIGETQYF.

The chain has TRBV18 and TRBJ1-2; no clear D. The CDR3 has 14 amino acids. CDR1 and CDR2 from the germline V gene are KGHSH and LQKENI. V lost 0 bases and J 2 bases, leaving 7 bases between the germline ends. The CDR3 region is CASSPPSRNYGYTF. The CDR3 region has the DNA TGTGCCAGCTCACCACCGTCCAGGAACTATGGCTACACCTTC.

The chain employs TRBV6-5 and TRBJ1-1, with D unclear. V lost 0 bases, J lost 9 bases, and 11 bases lay in between. The CDR3 is made up of 13 amino acids. Per germline, CDR1 MNHEY and CDR2 SVGAGI. The CDR3 here is CASSYSAENQAFF. CDR3 DNA sequence: TGTGCCAGCAGTTACTCGGCGGAAAACCAAGCTTTCTTT.

This clone was counted between two and nine times. The chain uses TRBV2 and TRBJ1-1; D is perhaps TRBD1 (5 bases). CDR3 size: 14 residues. V lost 7 bases and J 6 bases, leaving 18 bases between the germline ends. In germline, CDR1 is SNHLY, CDR2 FYNNEI. DNA for the CDR3: TGTGCCAGCACCCCGGGACTCTCCTCCGCTGAAGCTTTCTTT. Translating gives CASTPGLSSAEAFF.

V gene TRBV6-1 combines with J gene TRBJ2-7; possible D gene TRBD2, 6 bases. Looked up from germline, CDR1 is MNHNS and CDR2 is SASEGT. This CDR3 comprises 14 residues. Trimming shortened V by 10 bases and J by 2 bases, and 18 bases separated the two germline ends. As DNA, the CDR3 is TGTGCCATCCAGCCGGGCGGGGCTACCTACGAGCAGTACTTC. Translation: CAIQPGGATYEQYF.

This clone was picked up a small number of times. The chain couples TRBV10-3 to TRBJ1-1; the D is unclear. CDR1 ENHRY and CDR2 SYGVKD come from the germline V gene. The V end was cut by 2 bases, the J end by 4 bases, with 8 bases between. The CDR3 has 13 residues. CDR3 loop: CAISEVAFTEAFF. In DNA form, the CDR3 reads TGTGCCATCAGTGAGGTGGCCTTCACTGAAGCTTTCTTT.

This clone was counted a few times. The chain joins TRBV11-3 to TRBJ1-2; maybe TRBD1 (6 bases). Germline lookup yields CDR1 SGHNT and CDR2 YENEEA. The V end lost 3 bases, the J end lost 6 bases, and 11 bases lay between the germline ends. This CDR3 is built from 13 residues. The CDR3 here is CASSLQQGDGYTF. The CDR3, as DNA: TGTGCCAGCAGCTTGCAACAGGGCGATGGCTACACCTTC. The variable domain in full, completed from reference TRBV11-3 and TRBJ1-2, reads EAGVVQSPRYKIIEKKQPVAFWCNPISGHNTLYWYLQNLGQGPELLIRYENEEAVDDSQLPKDRFSAERLKGVDSTLKIQPAELGDSAVYLCASSLQQGDGYTFGSGTRLTVV.

CDR3 loop: CASSFTDRGYEQYF. The CDR3 DNA reads TGTGCCAGCAGCTTCACGGACAGAGGCTACGAGCAGTACTTC. This chain connects TRBV7-9 to TRBJ2-7; a possible D gene is TRBD1 (6 bases). Germline values: CDR1 SEHNR, CDR2 FQNEAQ (reference sequence). This CDR3 spans 14 amino acids. Between the trimmed V and J ends, which lost 3 bases and 3 bases, there was a span of 12 bases.

This clone was seen only once. The V call is TRBV6-5, the J call TRBJ1-2; D unresolved. The V end was cut by 5 bases, the J end by 5 bases, with 12 bases between. The CDR3 consists of 13 residues. The V gene's germline CDR1 is MNHEY and CDR2 SVGAGI. The CDR3 loop reads CASSDQAIYGYTF. DNA for the CDR3: TGTGCCAGCAGTGACCAAGCGATATATGGCTACACCTTC.

The chain combines TRBV7-4 with TRBJ2-7; a weak D match, TRBD2 (6 bases). The CDR3 length is 12 residues. Germline assignment: CDR1 SGHVT and CDR2 SQSDAQ. CDR3 DNA sequence: TGTGCTCCCCGGCTGGGCGGGGCCGAGCAGTACGTC. Its protein product is CAPRLGGAEQYV.

The chain uses TRBV27 and TRBJ2-7; a possible D gene is TRBD2 (5 bases). V was shortened by 6 bases and J by 1 base, with 16 bases between the two germline ends. CDR1 and CDR2 from the germline V gene are MNHEY and SMNVEV (reference sequence). The CDR3 loop spans 15 amino acids. CDR3 region: CASSRRGDDSYEQYF. DNA of the CDR3: TGTGCCAGCAGCCGCCGGGGTGATGATTCCTACGAGCAGTACTTC.

The sample holds a few counts of this clone. V usage is TRBV27 and J usage is TRBJ1-5, with 7 bases aligning to TRBD1. Germline V gives CDR1 MNHEY, CDR2 SMNVEV (reference sequence). The CDR3 extends over 15 amino acids. V shed 3 bases, J shed 0 bases, and the junction held 2 bases outside the gene matches. The CDR3 sequence is CASSFGTASNQPQHF. For the CDR3, the DNA is TGTGCCAGCAGTTTTGGGACAGCTAGCAATCAGCCCCAGCATTTT.